This T cell receptor beta chain appears in the sequencing data of a study of blood T cell repertoires in COVID-19. The method was immunoSEQ multiplex PCR; TCRdb's version includes in-frame clones alone and lacks a portion of them. The sample records about 50,000 clones, more than 80% being singletons. Sequenced sample: peripheral blood. The receptor was isolated from a man aged 55-75 years with acute or convalescent COVID-19.

This CDR3 is CASSQGHGYEQYF. The CDR3 bases are TGTGCCAGCAGCCAAGGTCACGGCTACGAGCAGTACTTC. The chain is built from TRBV3-1 (or the pseudogene TRBV3-2) and TRBJ2-7; D is unresolved. This CDR3 contains 13 residues. V lost 1 base, J lost 3 bases, and 7 bases lay in between. CDR1 is LGHDT, CDR2 YNNKEL, per germline (reference sequence).